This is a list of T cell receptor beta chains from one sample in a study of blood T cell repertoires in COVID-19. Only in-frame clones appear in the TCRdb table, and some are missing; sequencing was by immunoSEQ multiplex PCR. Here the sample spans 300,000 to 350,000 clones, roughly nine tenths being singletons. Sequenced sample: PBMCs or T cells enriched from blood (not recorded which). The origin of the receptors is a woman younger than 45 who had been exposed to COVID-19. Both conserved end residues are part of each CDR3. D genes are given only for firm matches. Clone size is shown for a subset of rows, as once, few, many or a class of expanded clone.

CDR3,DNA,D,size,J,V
CASSPTGMTEAFF,TGTGCCAGCAGTCCGACGGGTATGACTGAAGCTTTCTTT,.,few,TRBJ1-1,TRBV12-3/TRBV12-4
CASSTGTVLYNSPLHF,TGCGCCAGCAGCACCGGGACAGTTCTCTATAATTCACCCCTCCACTTT,TRBD1,.,TRBJ1-6,TRBV4-1
CASSFSGEQYF,TGCGCCAGCAGCTTCAGCGGCGAGCAGTACTTC,.,.,TRBJ2-7,TRBV5-1
CASNHGTGYEKLFF,TGTGCCAGCAACCACGGGACAGGGTACGAAAAACTGTTTTTT,TRBD1,.,TRBJ1-4,TRBV28
CASSLGQEVEAFF,TGTGCCAGCAGCTTAGGTCAAGAGGTTGAAGCTTTCTTT,.,.,TRBJ1-1,TRBV7-2
CASSRAGDYGYTF,TGTGCCAGTAGTAGAGCAGGGGACTATGGCTACACCTTC,.,.,TRBJ1-2,TRBV19
CASSQAPPVEFF,TGTGCCAGCAGCCAGGCCCCCCCGGTCGAGTTCTTC,.,.,TRBJ2-1,TRBV7-2
CAISQYPSNQPQHF,TGTGCCATCTCACAGTATCCTAGCAATCAGCCCCAGCATTTT,.,.,TRBJ1-5,TRBV27
CASSFRNEQFF,TGTGCCAGCAGCTTTCGCAATGAGCAGTTCTTC,.,.,TRBJ2-1,TRBV7-2
CASSLRGASYNEQFF,TGTGCCAGCAGCTTACGGGGGGCCTCCTACAATGAGCAGTTCTTC,.,few,TRBJ2-1,TRBV7-2
CASSQGGIGGAGGYTF,TGTGCCAGCAGCCAAGGAGGAATTGGGGGCGCCGGTGGCTACACCTTC,.,.,TRBJ1-2,TRBV14
CASSLYSNYGYTF,TGTGCCAGCAGCTTATACAGCAACTATGGCTACACCTTC,.,.,TRBJ1-2,TRBV7-2
CASSYLTGFNYGYTF,TGTGCCAGCAGCTACCTAACAGGGTTTAACTATGGCTACACCTTC,.,few,TRBJ1-2,TRBV7-2
CAWRGRGFYGYTF,TGTGCCTGGAGGGGCAGGGGCTTCTATGGCTACACCTTC,.,.,TRBJ1-2,TRBV30
CASSLHPRDYGYTF,TGCGCCAGCAGCCTTCACCCGAGGGACTATGGCTACACCTTC,.,.,TRBJ1-2,TRBV4-3
CASSLSSPGLANEKLFF,TGTGCCAGCAGTTTATCGAGCCCAGGGCTGGCTAATGAAAAACTGTTTTTT,.,.,TRBJ1-4,TRBV27
CASSLVPPGDGYTQYF,TGCGCCAGCAGCTTGGTGCCCCCAGGGGACGGGTATACGCAGTATTTT,.,.,TRBJ2-3,TRBV5-1
CASSLGRGSSYEQYF,TGTGCCAGCAGCTTGGGGCGCGGGAGCTCCTACGAGCAGTACTTC,TRBD2,.,TRBJ2-7,TRBV5-4
CASSIIWGGQPQHF,TGTGCCAGTAGTATCATCTGGGGGGGCCAGCCCCAGCATTTT,.,few,TRBJ1-5,TRBV19
CASSQDGSRGRTGELFF,TGTGCCAGCAGCCAAGATGGGTCCAGGGGGCGCACCGGGGAGCTGTTTTTT,TRBD1,.,TRBJ2-2,TRBV4-2
CASSQTPDSPLHF,TGTGCCAGCAGCCAGACACCAGATTCACCCCTCCACTTT,.,.,TRBJ1-6,TRBV3-1/TRBV3-2
CASSPTQGEYNEQFF,TGCGCCAGCAGCCCCACCCAGGGGGAATACAATGAGCAGTTCTTC,TRBD1,.,TRBJ2-1,TRBV4-1
CASSLDRDEQYF,TGTGCCAGCAGCCTCGACAGGGACGAGCAGTACTTC,TRBD1,.,TRBJ2-7,TRBV5-4
CASSRGYTEAFF,TGTGCCAGCAGCCGCGGATACACTGAAGCTTTCTTT,.,.,TRBJ1-1,TRBV12-3/TRBV12-4
CATSGLSPKSQETQYF,TGTGCCACCAGTGGCCTATCCCCTAAGTCACAAGAGACCCAGTACTTC,.,.,TRBJ2-5,TRBV24-1
CASSEGEGSGGYTF,TGTGCCAGCAGTGAGGGTGAGGGTTCCGGTGGCTACACCTTC,.,.,TRBJ1-2,TRBV2
CASSIGTSGGPNTQYF,TGTGCCAGTAGTATTGGGACTAGCGGGGGCCCGAATACGCAGTATTTT,TRBD2,.,TRBJ2-3,TRBV19
CAISDRDRGSYEQYF,TGTGCCATCAGTGACCGGGACAGGGGTTCCTACGAGCAGTACTTC,TRBD1,.,TRBJ2-7,TRBV10-3
CASSRATLSNYGYTF,TGTGCCAGTAGCCGAGCCACCCTCTCTAACTATGGCTACACCTTC,.,.,TRBJ1-2,TRBV19
CASSLGGTGAETQYF,TGTGCCAGCAGCTTAGGGGGGACAGGGGCCGAGACCCAGTACTTC,TRBD1,.,TRBJ2-5,TRBV7-9
CASRQGGFSYEQYF,TGTGCCAGCAGACAGGGGGGTTTCTCCTACGAGCAGTACTTC,TRBD1,.,TRBJ2-7,TRBV19